Below, one TCR beta chain is given with its context. No antigen is known for it. Germline V CDR1 and CDR2: SGHNT, YENEEA. The length of the CDR3 is 16 residues. V was clipped by 5 bases and J by 1 base; unmatched bases: 8. The data derive from a study of T cells in Graves' hyperthyroidism and ophthalmopathy. On the study more broadly: Sampling of peripheral blood happened at initial diagnosis, prior to any treatment.

Amplified regions were TCR beta CDR3 sequences from RNA transcripts. The TCR CDR3 was amplified in a first-round RT-PCR using the HTBI primer set. TCRdb passed the multiplex PCR reads through MiXCR, listing each CDR3 protein once. The sample consists of some 180,000 distinct CDR3 sequences, 17% of them appearing once. General study results and limits: Most expanded thyroid clonotypes above 0.001 recurred in blood.

Hyperthyroidism had been newly diagnosed in patients aged 18 to 65, and its duration was under 2 months. The study excluded patients with uncontrolled infection, other autoimmune disease, pregnancy or lactation. V gene TRBV11-3 combines with J gene TRBJ2-3; 8 nucleotides agree with TRBD2. The clonotype comes from a woman in her fifties or sixties with Graves' hyperthyroidism. The sample taken for sequencing was blood. The CDR3 nucleotides read TGTGCCAGCAGCCATGACACTAGCGGTGGCACAGATACGCAGTATTTT. This encodes CASSHDTSGGTDTQYF. Complete variable domain (other parts from reference TRBV11-3 and TRBJ2-3): EAGVVQSPRYKIIEKKQPVAFWCNPISGHNTLYWYLQNLGQGPELLIRYENEEAVDDSQLPKDRFSAERLKGVDSTLKIQPAELGDSAVYLCASSHDTSGGTDTQYFGPGTRLTVL.